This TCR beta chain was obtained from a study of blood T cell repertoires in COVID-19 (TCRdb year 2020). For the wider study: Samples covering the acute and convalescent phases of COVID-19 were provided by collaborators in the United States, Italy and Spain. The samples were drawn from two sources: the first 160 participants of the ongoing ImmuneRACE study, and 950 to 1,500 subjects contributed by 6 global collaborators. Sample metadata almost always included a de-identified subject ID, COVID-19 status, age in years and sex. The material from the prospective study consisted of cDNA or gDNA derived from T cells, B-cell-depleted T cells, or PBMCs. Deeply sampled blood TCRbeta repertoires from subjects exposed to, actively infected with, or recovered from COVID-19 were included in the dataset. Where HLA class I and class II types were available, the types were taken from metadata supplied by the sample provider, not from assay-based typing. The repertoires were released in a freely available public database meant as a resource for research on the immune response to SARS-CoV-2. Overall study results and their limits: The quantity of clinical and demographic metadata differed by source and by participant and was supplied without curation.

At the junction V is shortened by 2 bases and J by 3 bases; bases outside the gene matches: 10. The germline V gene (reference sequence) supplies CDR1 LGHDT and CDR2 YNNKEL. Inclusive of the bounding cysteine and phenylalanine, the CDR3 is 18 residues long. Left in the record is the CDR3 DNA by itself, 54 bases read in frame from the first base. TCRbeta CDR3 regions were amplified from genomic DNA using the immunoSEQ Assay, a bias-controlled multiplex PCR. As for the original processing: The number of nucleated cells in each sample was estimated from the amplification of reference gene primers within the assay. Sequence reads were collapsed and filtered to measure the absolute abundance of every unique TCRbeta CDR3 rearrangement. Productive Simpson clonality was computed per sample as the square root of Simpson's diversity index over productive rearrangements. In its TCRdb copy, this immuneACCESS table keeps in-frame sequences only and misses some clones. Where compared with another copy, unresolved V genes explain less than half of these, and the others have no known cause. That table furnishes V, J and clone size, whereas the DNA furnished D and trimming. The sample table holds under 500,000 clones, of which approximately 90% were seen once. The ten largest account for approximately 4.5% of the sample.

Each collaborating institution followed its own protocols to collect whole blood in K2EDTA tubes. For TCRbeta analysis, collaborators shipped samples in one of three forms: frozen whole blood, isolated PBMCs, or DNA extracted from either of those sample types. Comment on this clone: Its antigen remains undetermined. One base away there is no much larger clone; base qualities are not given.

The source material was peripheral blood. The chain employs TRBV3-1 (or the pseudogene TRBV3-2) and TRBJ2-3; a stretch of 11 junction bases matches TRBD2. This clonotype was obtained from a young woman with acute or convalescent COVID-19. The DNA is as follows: TGTGCCAGCAGCCAACATCTGGGTCTAGCGGGGGGAACAGATACGCAGTATTTT. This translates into CASSQHLGLAGGTDTQYF.